This entry concerns a single TCR beta chain. Antigen: not known. CD45RO-negative cells were positively selected for CCR7, leaving out terminally differentiated effector memory CD45RA+ cells. Those who donated, Caucasian adults without exception, all lived in Nashville, Tennessee. The data were obtained in a study of shared clonotypes between healthy human individuals. Study-level findings and limits: Naive CD4 clonotype sharing across a handful of donors was 4.5% to 6%. Sequencing depth was predicted to influence how clonotypes are shared among donors.

Profiling relied on immunoSEQ multiplex PCR, and the TCRdb table lists in-frame clones only, not all of them. The data show about 2.1 million clones, just under 95% seen once. The junction had 9 bases not matched to a gene; V was cut back by 7 bases and J by 5 bases. The CDR3 is made up of 15 amino acids. Germline assignment: CDR1 MNHEY and CDR2 SVGAGI. The chain combines TRBV6-5 with TRBJ2-3, with TRBD2 matching over 10 bases. The origin of this receptor is a man between 18 and 29 years old in good health. Some clones in this sample may be carry-over from other donors' samples. Material: naive CD8+ T cells from PBMCs. The CDR3 sequence: CASNVAGGPGDTQYF. Here the CDR3 DNA reads TGTGCCAGCAATGTAGCGGGAGGCCCCGGAGATACGCAGTATTTT.